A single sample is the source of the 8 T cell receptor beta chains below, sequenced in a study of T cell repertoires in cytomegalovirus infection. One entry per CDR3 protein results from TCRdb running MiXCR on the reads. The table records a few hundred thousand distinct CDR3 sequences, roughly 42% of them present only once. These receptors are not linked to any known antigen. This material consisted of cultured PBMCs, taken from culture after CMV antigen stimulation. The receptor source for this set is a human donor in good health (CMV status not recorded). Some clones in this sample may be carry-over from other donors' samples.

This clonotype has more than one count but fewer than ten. The CDR3 bases are TGTGCCAGCAGCTTACGGGAGGGTTCTAGCGGGAGAGGCAATGAGCAGTTCTTC. Translating gives CASSLREGSSGRGNEQFF. The chain has TRBV7-6 and TRBJ2-1; TRBD2 aligns across 10 bases. The ends lost 2 bases at V and 6 bases at J; junction bases unmatched: 13. The CDR3 length is 18 residues. Germline-derived CDR1 and CDR2 are SGHVS and FNYEAQ.

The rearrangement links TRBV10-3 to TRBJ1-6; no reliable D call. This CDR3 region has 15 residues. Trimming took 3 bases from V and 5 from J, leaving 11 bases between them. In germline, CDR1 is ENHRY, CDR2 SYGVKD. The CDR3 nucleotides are TGTGCCATCAGTGAACGCTCACTTGATAATTCACCCCTCCACTTT. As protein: CAISERSLDNSPLHF.

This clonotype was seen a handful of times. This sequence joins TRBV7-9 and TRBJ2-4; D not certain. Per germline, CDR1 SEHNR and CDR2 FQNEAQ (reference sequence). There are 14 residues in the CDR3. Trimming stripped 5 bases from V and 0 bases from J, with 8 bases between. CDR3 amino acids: CASSGVLAKNIQYF. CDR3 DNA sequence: TGTGCCAGCAGCGGGGTCTTAGCCAAAAACATTCAGTACTTC.

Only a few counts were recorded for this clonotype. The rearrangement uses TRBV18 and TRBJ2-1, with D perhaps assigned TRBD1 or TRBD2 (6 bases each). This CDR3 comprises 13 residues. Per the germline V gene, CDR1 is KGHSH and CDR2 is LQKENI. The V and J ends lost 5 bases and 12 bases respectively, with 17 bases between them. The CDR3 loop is CASSGPGAPGQFF. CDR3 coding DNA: TGTGCCAGCTCAGGGCCGGGGGCCCCCGGGCAGTTCTTC. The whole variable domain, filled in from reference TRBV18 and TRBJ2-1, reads NAGVMQNPRHLVRRRGQEARLRCSPMKGHSHVYWYRQLPEEGLKFMVYLQKENIIDESGMPKERFSAEFPKEGPSILRIQQVVRGDSAAYFCASSGPGAPGQFFGPGTRLTVL.

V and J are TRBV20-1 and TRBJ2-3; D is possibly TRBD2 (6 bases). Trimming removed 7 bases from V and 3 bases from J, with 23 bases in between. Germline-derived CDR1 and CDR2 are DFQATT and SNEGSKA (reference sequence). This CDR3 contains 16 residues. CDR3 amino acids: CSVAEGRFQGTDTQYF. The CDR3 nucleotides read TGCAGTGTGGCGGAGGGCCGTTTTCAGGGAACAGATACGCAGTATTTT.

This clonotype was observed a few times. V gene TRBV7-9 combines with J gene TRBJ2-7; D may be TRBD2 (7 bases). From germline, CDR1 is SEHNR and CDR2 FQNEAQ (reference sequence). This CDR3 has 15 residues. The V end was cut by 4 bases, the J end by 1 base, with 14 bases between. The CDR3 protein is CASSSSGGGSYEQYF. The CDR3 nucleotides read TGTGCCAGCAGCTCTAGCGGAGGGGGTTCCTACGAGCAGTACTTC.

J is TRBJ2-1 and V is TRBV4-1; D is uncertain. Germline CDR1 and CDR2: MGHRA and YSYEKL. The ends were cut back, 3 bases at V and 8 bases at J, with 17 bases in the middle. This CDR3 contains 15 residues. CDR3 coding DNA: TGCGCCAGCAGCCATCCAGCGACTTCGTTCGATGAGCAGTTCTTC. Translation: CASSHPATSFDEQFF.

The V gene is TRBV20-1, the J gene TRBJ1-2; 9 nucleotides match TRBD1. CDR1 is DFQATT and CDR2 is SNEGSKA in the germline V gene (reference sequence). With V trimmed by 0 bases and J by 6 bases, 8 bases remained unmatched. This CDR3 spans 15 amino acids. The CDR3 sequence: CSARDLDRGFDGYTF. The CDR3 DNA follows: TGCAGTGCTAGAGATCTAGACAGGGGGTTCGATGGCTACACCTTC.